This T cell receptor beta chain was sequenced for a study of T cell responses to AZD1222 COVID-19 vaccine. Study observations and caveats: Baseline antibody screening turned up just a handful of seropositive AZD1222 recipients. Repertoires in all cases were sampled only once the peak T cell response had passed. Clonal diversity may have been underestimated, and the donors were mostly white British, with more females than males. Regions left unmutated in variants are reportedly the target of nearly half of spike-specific TCRs.

This clone has just one count. The antigen remains unidentified. CDR3 length: 13 residues. Germline lookup yields CDR1 MGHRA and CDR2 YSYEKL. V trimming: 5 bases; J trimming: 4 bases; junction bases outside the gene matches: 2. The protocol was immunoSEQ multiplex PCR, while the TCRdb copy is restricted to in-frame clones and leaves out a portion. The data hold about 180,000 clones, with 85% to 95% observed a single time. The TCR originated in an adult who received the MenACWY meningococcal vaccine as a control. The chain uses TRBV4-1 and TRBJ2-5, with 9 bases that match TRBD2. The sequencing used peripheral blood, collected 28 days after the second dose of the MenACWY control vaccine. The CDR3 nucleotides are TGCGCCAGCAGCGGGACTAGCCGAGAGACCCAGTACTTC. Its protein is CASSGTSRETQYF.